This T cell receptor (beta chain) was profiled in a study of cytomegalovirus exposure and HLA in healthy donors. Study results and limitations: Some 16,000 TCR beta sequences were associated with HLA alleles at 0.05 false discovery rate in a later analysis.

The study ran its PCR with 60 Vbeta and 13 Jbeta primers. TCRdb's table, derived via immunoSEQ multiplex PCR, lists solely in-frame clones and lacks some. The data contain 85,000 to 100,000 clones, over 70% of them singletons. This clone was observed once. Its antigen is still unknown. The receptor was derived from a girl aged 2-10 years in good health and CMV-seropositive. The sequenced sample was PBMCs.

The CDR3: CASKGTGGGEKLFF. In DNA, the CDR3 is TGTGCCAGCAAAGGGACAGGGGGCGGAGAAAAACTGTTTTTT. This rearrangement joins TRBV21-1 to TRBJ1-4; the table calls TRBD1, which could not be checked here. TRBV21-1 is labeled a pseudogene. This CDR3 spans 14 amino acids.